The sequence of this T cell receptor (beta chain) was determined in a study of cytomegalovirus exposure and HLA in healthy donors listed by TCRdb under 2017. Concerning the study at large: According to an earlier analysis of several hundred of the donors, about 190 million T cells yielded over 90 million unique TCR beta sequences and less than 300 Gb of sequence data. HLA typing covered class I and class II loci at four-digit resolution. An early release covering 550 to 650 HLA-typed donors comprised about 300 gigabases of sequencing data and approximately 85 million unique TCR sequences. The aim of the study was to test whether cataloging public T cell receptors could identify signatures of past pathogen exposure. Every repertoire in the discovery cohort had been generated on one and the same sequencing platform. Typing coverage varied by locus: roughly 629-640 donors for A, B, C, DRB1 and DQB1; 500 to 550 for DQA1; approximately 570 for DPA1; roughly 450 for DPB1. Of the roughly 410 genotyped donors, roughly 76% were placed in the genetic ancestry cluster associated with self-reported Caucasian donors. Four to six DR-DQ haplotypes were handled as single units for association and clustering because linkage in the cohort was strong. Using immunosequencing, the study profiled T cell repertoires from 666 subjects and related those repertoires to cytomegalovirus serostatus. An earlier analysis of 587 of the donors used high-throughput TCR beta sequencing to judge whether each TCR beta V gene segment behaved as functional or pseudogenic. High-throughput TCR immunosequencing, statistical association of individual TCRs with disease status, and machine learning were combined to predict cytomegalovirus infection status. Genome-wide SNP genotypes for about 65% of the roughly 670 donors were used in a later genetic analysis, which treated that subset as a discovery cohort. A later analysis re-examined previously published TCR beta repertoires from 500 to 700 donors and added high-resolution HLA genotyping to investigate patterns of TCR occurrence. In addition to the first cohort of approximately 670 subjects, a separate validation cohort of approximately 130 different subjects was used. Rather than drawing on any new phenotypic data, the later analysis identified candidate immune exposures from TCR beta sequences and the way those sequences occurred across donors. Donor age, sex, ethnicity and CMV serostatus were collected together with the repertoire data. Among roughly 400 genotyped donors of the cohort, an average of approximately 240,000 unique TCR beta nucleotide sequences were sequenced per donor, around 20% of them non-productive. What the study reported, not specific to this receptor: While some public TCRs were present in many individuals, most TCR sequences turned up only very rarely across donors. In a later genetic analysis, fewer N-insertions in productive TCRs were reported among donors in an Asian-associated ancestry cluster than the roughly 640-donor mean. Strong co-occurrence of HLA alleles, especially DR and DQ, made assigning TCR associations to individual alleles difficult. In a later analysis, HLA-associated TCR beta chains showed more clonal expansion and lower generation probabilities than non-associated chains that were equally common. In vitro tests confirmed that three of the cytomegalovirus-associated TCR beta chains recognize cytomegalovirus antigens. Only TCR beta chains were sequenced in this cohort, and the absence of alpha or paired-chain data limited detectable features. CMV serostatus was the only immune exposure information available for the cohort. In a later analysis, several top co-occurrence clusters were reported to appear linked to parvovirus B19, influenza, CMV and Epstein-Barr virus. The sequencing pipeline was judged likely to have produced a cluster of highly shared sequence variants as a technical artifact. Because some donors lacked HLA typing at each locus, the association tests relied only on the typed subset. A later analysis associated about 17,000 TCR beta sequences with specific HLA alleles at a false discovery rate of 0.05. The earlier analysis of fewer than 750 of the donors excluded around 17 rarely observed V segments, including chromosome 9 orphons, because counts were too low. In an earlier analysis of some 550 of the donors, most TCR beta V segments were observed in productive rearrangements about 87% or about 30% of the time, broadly matching IMGT annotations. The classifier was reported to diagnose cytomegalovirus status with high specificity and sensitivity in both the original cohort and the validation cohort. According to the authors, the approach could potentially be generalized to other disease states and immunological phenotypes. Some IMGT-functional V segments, including TRBV6-2 and TRBV6-3, could not be distinguished by the 87-base-pair reads and were therefore excluded. A further reported finding was that TCR beta sequences accurately predicted the HLA-A and HLA-B alleles for most subjects in the first cohort. Sequencing depth was assumed to be roughly uniform across donors in the presence/absence analyses, though that assumption may not hold. A total of roughly 160 TCR beta chains were listed by the study as associated with cytomegalovirus. In a later analysis, most CMV-associated TCR beta chains were found to appear HLA-restricted, with HLA associations seemingly driven largely by CMV exposure. V-gene and J-gene trimming of TCR beta chains was associated with a missense DCLRE1C variant in a later genetic analysis, and the association was replicated in an independent cohort. Linkage disequilibrium might explain the correlated functional status among segregating V segments, but an unknown experimental factor could not be ruled out. According to a later analysis, TCR association rates differed among HLA loci, with DRB1 alleles showing the most associated TCRs and HLA-C alleles showing the fewest.

On this clone: It has no known antigen specificity.

Taken from the germline V gene, the CDR1 and CDR2 loops are LGHNA and YSLEER. V is cut by 0 bases and J by 4 bases, and the space between the germline ends is 12 bases. The CDR3 numbers 16 residues from cysteine through phenylalanine. The only DNA kept is the CDR3, 48 bases in frame from the first base. In total, around 600 healthy bone marrow donors made up the cohort. At the time of sampling, all cohort members were nominally healthy, though unrecorded immune exposures were likely present. The donor tested CMV seronegative, placing the donor among the roughly 350 seronegative members of the cohort. Every donor gave a peripheral blood sample, and the peripheral blood mononuclear cells from that sample were used for TCR beta sequencing. Genomic DNA extraction from the blood cell samples was performed with the Qiagen DNeasy Blood Extraction Kit. Receptor amplification or capture employed the immunoSEQ multiplex PCR assay. The multiplex PCR relied on a mix of 60 forward primers for TCR Vbeta segments and 13 reverse primers for TCR Jbeta segments. Amplification of the CDR3 region of rearranged TCR beta genes was performed with a multiplex PCR assay on genomic DNA. The Illumina HiSeq System was used to sequence the amplified TCR beta libraries as 87-base-pair reads. The authors' pipeline ran thus. In a later analysis, roughly 80 million unique TCR beta chains were counted across the roughly 610 repertoires, and some 10 million of these chains were shared by at least two donors. To remove PCR and sequencing errors, raw reads were error-corrected and collapsed into unique sequences using a nearest-neighbor algorithm that merged closely related sequences. To assign V, D and J gene segments, CDR3 sequences were aligned to IMGT reference sequences. Each retained sequence needed at least a six-nucleotide match to both a V gene segment and a J gene segment. Rearrangements were classified as productive when the CDR3 lacked stop codons and remained in frame with V and J, and all other rearrangements were classified as non-productive. Following IMGT convention, CDR3 was defined as the stretch from the second conserved V-encoded cysteine to the conserved J-encoded phenylalanine. Sequences without an unambiguous match to a single V gene segment were excluded from the earlier analysis of 450 to 750 of the donors. In an earlier analysis of roughly 600 of the donors, a V segment was called functional when productive rearrangements were above 56.7%, and segregating when the standard deviation between donors exceeded 5%. A statistical classification framework was developed to diagnose cytomegalovirus status using the catalog of TCR beta chain sequences. A later analysis assigned V and J genes by comparing TCR nucleotide sequences with IMGT/GENE-DB human TR gene sequences. Using the TCRdist pipeline, a later analysis assigned CDR3 sequences along with most-parsimonious VDJ recombination scenarios. In a later analysis, each TCR beta chain was defined by its CDR3 amino acid sequence together with its V-gene family, and reads lacking a unique V-gene family were excluded. As a way to deal with suspected cross-contamination and a sequencing artifact, a later analysis dropped approximately 590 nucleotide sequences that were highly shared and had low generation probability. A later analysis calculated a clonal expansion index for each public chain from normalized within-repertoire ranks of inferred template counts. In a later analysis, generation probabilities were computed using a VDJ recombination model fitted to out-of-frame rearrangements, and the results were checked against IGoR. In a later analysis, TCR-TCR, TCR-HLA and TCR-CMV co-occurrence was scored with hypergeometric tests, and a repertoire-size bias correction was applied to TCR pairs. In a later analysis, false discovery rates were estimated by permuting HLA or CMV assignments 20 times. In a later analysis, co-occurring TCRs were grouped using DBSCAN, with TCRdist sequence similarity added in when clustering inside HLA-allele-positive subsets. Repertoires with fewer than 30,000 or more than 120,000 public chains were left out of co-occurrence clustering, as were five repertoires with anomalous nucleotide sharing. Entries here come from immuneACCESS through TCRdb and include only in-frame sequences with V and J called. Some clones fail to appear in such tables; in the studies checked, an unresolved V gene covers under half of the shortfall, and the cause of the remainder is unknown. V and J calls and clone size are as listed in that table; D and trimming were resolved from the DNA. The sample's table lists a count of 95,000 to 110,000 clones. The ten largest clones represent about 3% of the sample.

The sample taken for sequencing was PBMCs. This chain joins TRBV4-3 to TRBJ1-4; perhaps TRBD1 is the D gene, with 5 bases matching. The source of this sequence is a man aged 35-49 years in good health and CMV-seronegative. The bases read TGCGCCAGCAGCCAAGATAGATCAGGGCTTAATGAAAAACTGTTTTTT. This codes for CASSQDRSGLNEKLFF.